This TCR beta chain was captured by sequencing in a study of technical replicates of blood from several donors. Germline V gene data show CDR1 as SNHLY and CDR2 as FYNNEI. Trimming cost V 6 bases and J 1 base, with 15 bases left between them. This CDR3 region has 15 residues. TCRdb keeps only in-frame clones here, not all; method: immunoSEQ multiplex PCR. The table lists about 60,000 clones, roughly 86% of them singletons, with around 5.3% in the top ten. The receptor's source is a human donor in good health. Some clones in this sample may be carry-over from other donors' samples. Material: PBMCs. The rearrangement uses TRBV2 and TRBJ1-1; D unclear. The CDR3 region is CASSVGRYSNTEAFF. CDR3 DNA: TGTGCCAGCAGCGTAGGGAGATACTCGAACACTGAAGCTTTCTTT. Based on the CDR3 plus reference TRBV2 and TRBJ1-1, the full variable domain is EPEVTQTPSHQVTQMGQEVILRCVPISNHLYFYWYRQILGQKVEFLVSFYNNEISEKSEIFDDQFSVERPDGSNFTLKIRSTKLEDSAMYFCASSVGRYSNTEAFFGQGTRLTVV.